The rows below give T cell receptor beta chains drawn from one sample of a study of T cells in Graves' hyperthyroidism and ophthalmopathy. MiXCR was run by TCRdb on the multiplex PCR reads, yielding one entry per CDR3 protein. The sample has a few hundred thousand distinct CDR3 sequences, 15% to 20% seen once. Sequences were obtained from blood. The receptors were gathered from a woman between 45 and 65 years old with Graves' hyperthyroidism. Both conserved end residues are part of each CDR3. Some rows have no size entry. The others give once, few or many, or a class for an expanded clone.

length	J	V	size	CDR3
15	TRBJ2-2	TRBV14	.	CASSQMTGRTGELFF
13	TRBJ1-2	TRBV20-1	few	CSWTPLVGYGYTF
15	TRBJ2-3	TRBV12-3/TRBV12-4	many	CASSLALTGTDTQYF
14	TRBJ2-3	TRBV2	many	CASRTGESTDTQYF
14	TRBJ1-5	TRBV20-1	.	CSAPSQGIDQPQHF
15	TRBJ2-7	TRBV28	many	CASKTSGSSSYEQYF
18	TRBJ2-6	TRBV2	many	CASRGGLGLDTGANVLTF
18	TRBJ2-5	TRBV20-1	.	CSALGETSGGALIGTQYF
13	TRBJ1-1	TRBV11-2	.	CASSSGTVFEAFF
14	TRBJ2-5	TRBV7-2	once	CASSLSAGEESQYF
17	TRBJ2-5	TRBV4-1	.	CASSQDRGSGEGETQYF
14	TRBJ1-1	TRBV5-1	.	CASSMTGRNTEAFF
14	TRBJ2-7	TRBV6-5	.	CASGYSVGSYEQYF
11	TRBJ2-1	TRBV5-1	many	CASSSQVEQFF
17	TRBJ2-2	TRBV11-2	many	CASSSPRAGGFAGELFF
15	TRBJ1-2	TRBV11-1	.	CASSLSRTENYGYTF
15	TRBJ2-5	TRBV14	.	CASSQDSIRQETQYF
16	TRBJ1-3	TRBV4-1	.	CASSQDLAVSGNTIYF
15	TRBJ2-1	TRBV7-9	many	CASSSRLEGRNEQFF
17	TRBJ2-5	TRBV5-1	.	CASSWGLAGGYQETQYF
17	TRBJ2-6	TRBV28	.	CASSSGQGMTGANVLTF
14	TRBJ2-5	TRBV29-1	.	CSVGTGGAGETQYF
13	TRBJ2-3	TRBV6-1	many	CASRASYGNTQYF
14	TRBJ2-3	TRBV7-9	many	CASSFNSGADTQYF
17	TRBJ2-3	TRBV5-1	many	CASSSSGTTTRADTQYF
13	TRBJ1-5	TRBV20-1	.	CSARDLGGGPQHF
14	TRBJ1-3	TRBV2	many	CASSETGSGNTIYF
15	TRBJ1-5	TRBV19	few	CASSIQGQDNQPQHF
13	TRBJ1-1	TRBV7-9	.	CASSGLFRTEAFF
12	TRBJ2-7	TRBV3-1	.	CASSQGTYEQYF
14	TRBJ1-1	TRBV6-5	many	CASSYRTGNTEAFF
15	TRBJ2-5	TRBV5-6	.	CASSLRRGGEETQYF
13	TRBJ1-2	TRBV6-1	few	CASSPGDNYGYTF
20	TRBJ2-3	TRBV20-1	.	CSAPTSPGTSGGYPTDTQYF
14	TRBJ2-5	TRBV7-9	.	CASSLWVGQETQYF
19	TRBJ2-3	TRBV3-1	.	CASSLYSGSGVYSTDTQYF
15	TRBJ1-1	TRBV9	few	CASSVGGSGNTEAFF
15	TRBJ2-1	TRBV18	many	CASSQGLARYNEQFF
16	TRBJ2-1	TRBV20-1	.	CSARETGSSGYNEQFF
14	TRBJ1-5	TRBV5-1	.	CASSLEGGDQPQHF
14	TRBJ2-1	TRBV3-1	.	CASSQGGSHNEQFF
15	TRBJ1-2	TRBV12-3/TRBV12-4	.	CASSSDSTGAYGYTF
13	TRBJ1-5	TRBV2	few	CASTGDLGQPQHF
17	TRBJ2-7	TRBV15	few	CATSSPPVERGENEQYF
17	TRBJ1-4	TRBV18	many	CASSPSRDRGNEEKLFF
15	TRBJ2-1	TRBV18	.	CASSRDEDAYNGQFF